This T cell receptor (beta chain) was sequenced for a study of cytomegalovirus exposure and HLA in healthy donors (dated by TCRdb to 2016 to 2017). In the study overall: A later analysis indicated that the 120 validation repertoires were generated on the platform also employed for the approximately 670 repertoires of the first cohort. The study aimed to test whether cataloging public T cell receptors could reveal signatures of past pathogen exposure. Besides the first cohort of roughly 640 subjects, a separate validation cohort made up of over 100 different subjects was used. To predict cytomegalovirus infection status, the study combined high-throughput TCR immunosequencing, statistical association of individual TCRs with disease status, and machine learning. Findings and caveats that apply to the study as a whole: A few of the identified cytomegalovirus-associated TCR beta chains were confirmed in vitro to be specific for cytomegalovirus antigens. Cytomegalovirus status was reported to be diagnosed by the classifier with high specificity and sensitivity in both the original and validation cohorts. In a later analysis, TCRs clustered in the first cohort were found to also tend to co-occur in the 100 to 150 validation repertoires, with 90% to 95% of cluster scores above 0. It was suggested by the authors that the approach could potentially be generalized to other disease states and immunological phenotypes. While some public TCRs were present in many individuals, most TCR sequences turned up only very rarely across donors. The study listed 150 to 200 TCR beta chains as associated with cytomegalovirus. A later analysis had no HLA typing for the validation cohort, so co-occurrence there was scored across all 130 or so repertoires.

The library relied on the immunoSEQ multiplex PCR assay. As for how the authors treated the data: A statistical classification framework was built for diagnosing cytomegalovirus status from the catalog of TCR beta chain sequences. The clones in this table, taken by TCRdb from immuneACCESS, are in-frame only. Not every clone is retained; where verified, under half of the shortfall comes from an unresolved V gene, and the cause of the rest is unknown. The DNA was the basis for D and trimming; V, J and clone size are from that table. A total of over 120,000 clones appear in this sample, 80% to 90% of them only once. Around 9% of the sample lies in the top ten. The CDR3, cysteine through phenylalanine, is 18 amino acids long. CDR3 DNA only is kept here, 54 bases in frame from base 1. Taken from the germline V gene, the CDR1 and CDR2 loops are SNHLY and FYNNEI. At the junction V is shortened by 7 bases and J by 1 base, with 20 bases in between.

Donors formed part of the validation cohort, which comprised fewer than 150 subjects and was distinct from the first cohort of 666 subjects. About this clone: What this receptor recognizes is not known. There are no base qualities to consult, and no much larger clone falls within one base.

The source of this sequence is a woman younger than 30 in good health and CMV-seropositive. The chain is encoded by TRBV2 joined to TRBJ2-6; the best D guess is TRBD2, with 8 bases matching. Material: PBMCs. The DNA sequence follows: TGTGCCAGCAAAGCGGGGGCAGGGGGGCATTCTGGGGCCAACGTCCTGACTTTC. Its protein product is CASKAGAGGHSGANVLTF.